This T cell receptor (beta chain) appears in the sequencing data of a study of CD8 T cells in Susac syndrome. Germline lookup yields CDR1 SQVTM and CDR2 ANQGSEA. The CDR3 consists of 12 residues. V was clipped by 2 bases and J by 7 bases, with 11 bases between them. Study-wide findings and caveats: TCR sequencing and HLA analysis covered a relatively small number of individuals.

High-throughput TCR beta sequencing covered peripheral CD8+ and CD4+ T cells. CD8+ and CD4+ T cells were negatively isolated; TEMRA cells were FACS-enriched. A word on this clonotype: Antigen unknown.

The RNA input was roughly 0.45 to 1 ug, and it was reverse transcribed with random hexamers. The immunoSEQ assay covered 54 Vbeta and 13 Jbeta segments for CDR3. Using its own MiXCR run on the immunoSEQ multiplex PCR reads, TCRdb lists one record per CDR3 protein. This table holds some 220,000 distinct CDR3 sequences, approximately 95% found once. The material sequenced was CD4+ T cells from PBMCs. The V call is TRBV29-1, the J call TRBJ1-2, with D hard to call. The source of this sequence is a human donor with multiple sclerosis. CDR3 sequence (DNA): TGCAGCGTTGAATCATCGGGAGGTGGCTACACCTTC. Its protein is CSVESSGGGYTF.